Below are 16 T cell receptor beta chains sequenced from a single sample in a study of shared clonotypes between healthy human individuals. TCRdb's table, derived via immunoSEQ multiplex PCR, lists solely in-frame clones and lacks some. The data contain around 700,000 clones, 74% of them singletons. Source material: memory CD4+ T cells sorted from blood. Subset here: CD45RA-negative fraction. These receptors all stem from a woman aged 25-40 years in good health.

CDR3 loop: CASSLVTGANEKLFF. CDR3 DNA: TGCGCCAGCAGCTTGGTGACAGGGGCTAATGAAAAACTGTTTTTT. V and J are TRBV5-1 and TRBJ1-4, with 8 nucleotides matching TRBD1. The germline gives CDR1 SGHRS, CDR2 YFSETQ. There are 15 residues in the CDR3. After removal of 0 bases from V and 3 bases from J, the junction contained 1 base not matched to a gene.

The chain couples TRBV6-5 to TRBJ2-3; TRBD2 agrees at 9 bases. Trimming at V came to 4 bases and at J to 1 base, leaving 0 bases not matched to a gene. The CDR3 contains 14 residues. CDR1 is MNHEY, CDR2 SVGAGI, per germline. This chain's CDR3 is CASSLAGGTDTQYF. DNA of the CDR3: TGTGCCAGCAGTTTAGCGGGAGGCACAGATACGCAGTATTTT.

The chain links TRBV7-8 to TRBJ2-1; the D gene is possibly TRBD2 (6 bases). Germline assignment: CDR1 SGHVS and CDR2 FQNEAQ. Trimming removed 5 bases from V and 9 bases from J, with 23 bases in between. This CDR3 has 16 amino acids. This CDR3 reads CASSPGWTNKYSEQFF. The DNA of the CDR3 is TGTGCCAGCAGCCCTGGCTGGACTAACAAGTACTCTGAGCAGTTCTTC.

This rearrangement joins TRBV7-8 to TRBJ2-1; 12 positions match TRBD2. Germline V CDR1 and CDR2: SGHVS, FQNEAQ. With 7 bases clipped from V and 9 bases from J, the junction kept 22 bases outside the gene matches. This CDR3 is 19 amino acids long. The CDR3 spells CASTLAEAGLAGRSGEQFF. The CDR3 nucleotides read TGTGCCAGCACCCTCGCGGAGGCCGGACTAGCGGGAAGGAGCGGTGAGCAGTTCTTC. The full variable domain, with the rest looked up from reference TRBV7-8 and TRBJ2-1, is GAGVSQSPRYKVAKRGQDVALRCDPISGHVSLFWYQQALGQGPEFLTYFQNEAQLDKSGLPSDRFFAERPEGSVSTLKIQRTQQEDSAVYLCASTLAEAGLAGRSGEQFFGPGTRLTVL.

This sequence joins TRBV7-9 and TRBJ2-1; TRBD2 is a possible D gene (6 bases). The CDR3 runs 15 residues. Trimming shortened V by 6 bases and J by 3 bases, and 15 bases separated the two germline ends. Germline CDR1 SEHNR, CDR2 FQNEAQ (reference sequence). Written as DNA, the CDR3 is TGTGCCAGCAGACCACTTGGCGGGGACTACAATGAGCAGTTCTTC. This gives the protein CASRPLGGDYNEQFF.

This clone was counted once. This chain uses TRBV19 with TRBJ1-2; 10 bases are a match to TRBD1. Trimming removed 8 bases from V and 4 bases from J; junction bases left unmatched: 4. The germline V gene encodes CDR1 LNHDA and CDR2 SQIVND (reference sequence). CDR3 length equals 13 residues. CDR3 nucleotide sequence: TGTGCCAGTCGGACAGGGGGGACCTATGGCTACACCTTC. As protein: CASRTGGTYGYTF.

This clone was counted at least ten times. The J gene is TRBJ2-1, the V gene TRBV28; D possibly matches TRBD1 or TRBD2 (5 bases each). The CDR3 loop spans 12 amino acids. Trimming took off 10 bases at V and 4 bases at J, with 11 bases between the two ends. Per the germline V gene, CDR1 is MDHEN and CDR2 is SYDVKM. The CDR3 spells CATRGPYNEQFF. The CDR3 bases are TGTGCCACCCGGGGCCCGTACAATGAGCAGTTCTTC.

The gene calls are TRBV13 and TRBJ2-7; D perhaps matches TRBD2 (7 bases). V was cut by 6 bases and J by 2 bases, with 20 bases left in between. CDR3 size: 16 residues. Germline values: CDR1 PRHDT, CDR2 FYEKMQ (reference sequence). CDR3 residues: CASREGGRHTPYEQYF. CDR3 nucleotide sequence: TGTGCCAGCAGGGAGGGGGGGAGACATACTCCCTACGAGCAGTACTTC.

The chain couples TRBV6-5 to TRBJ2-7, with TRBD1 as a possible D gene (8 bases). Germline values: CDR1 MNHEY, CDR2 SVGAGI. The CDR3 is 14 amino acids. Trimming pared 4 bases from V and 6 bases from J, leaving 16 bases between. The CDR3 here is CASSFGQGGGEQYF. CDR3 in DNA: TGTGCCAGCAGTTTCGGACAGGGAGGGGGCGAGCAGTACTTC.

This clone came up a few times. The rearrangement joins TRBV2 to TRBJ1-5; maybe TRBD1 (5 bases). This CDR3 is built from 17 residues. Germline CDR1 SNHLY, CDR2 FYNNEI. V dropped 11 bases and J dropped 2 bases, with 25 bases sitting between them. CDR3 amino acids: CAPYLAGLKTGNQPQHF. Written as DNA, the CDR3 is TGTGCCCCCTATTTAGCGGGCTTGAAGACAGGCAATCAGCCCCAGCATTTT.

A note on this clone: Other nucleotide sequences from this sample produce the same CDR3. The chain uses TRBV4-2 and TRBJ2-1; TRBD1 agrees at 7 bases. Looked up from germline, CDR1 is LGHNA and CDR2 is YNFKEQ. This CDR3 has 15 amino acids. V dropped 1 base and J dropped 3; count of bases not matched to a gene: 3. The CDR3, as DNA: TGTGCCAGCAGCCAAGGGGACAGATACTACAATGAGCAGTTCTTC. It translates to CASSQGDRYYNEQFF.

The chain carries TRBV27 and TRBJ1-1; 7 bases align to TRBD1. The V segment lost 8 bases and the J segment 0 bases; nucleotides outside the gene matches: 6. The length of the CDR3 is 14 residues. Germline V gives CDR1 MNHEY, CDR2 SMNVEV (reference sequence). The CDR3 nucleotides are TGTGCCAGCGGCTCGACAGGGTTGAACACTGAAGCTTTCTTT. This gives the protein CASGSTGLNTEAFF.

DNA for the CDR3: TGTGCCAGCAGCCAACCCACCCTGACCGGGAGCGGAAGAGAGCAGTACTTC. Protein product: CASSQPTLTGSGREQYF. The genes are TRBV14 and TRBJ2-7; D might be TRBD2 (6 bases). Trimming shortened V by 2 bases and J by 7 bases, and 24 bases separated the two germline ends. The V gene's germline CDR1 is SGHDN and CDR2 FVKESK. This CDR3 region has 17 residues.

The chain employs TRBV5-1 and TRBJ2-3, with D unresolved. Germline V gene lookup returns CDR1 SGHRS and CDR2 YFSETQ. This CDR3 region has 15 residues. With 0 bases removed from V and 2 bases from J, the gap between germline ends came to 10 bases. CDR3 nucleotides: TGCGCCAGCAGCTTGGCAGGTTATTACACAGATACGCAGTATTTT. This codes for CASSLAGYYTDTQYF. The variable domain in full, with the rest retrieved from reference TRBV5-1 and TRBJ2-3, is KAGVTQTPRYLIKTRGQQVTLSCSPISGHRSVSWYQQTPGQGLQFLFEYFSETQRNKGNFPGRFSGRQFSNSRSEMNVSTLELGDSALYLCASSLAGYYTDTQYFGPGTRLTVL.

This clone was counted a few times. This chain links TRBV9 with TRBJ1-5, with D possibly TRBD1 on 5 matching bases. The CDR3 extends over 15 amino acids. The germline V gene encodes CDR1 SGDLS and CDR2 YYNGEE. With 3 bases removed from V and 11 bases from J, the gap between germline ends came to 21 bases. For the CDR3, the DNA is TGTGCCAGCAGCGAGAAGGGACTGGGAGGTTCGGCCCAGCATTTT. It is translated as CASSEKGLGGSAQHF.

For this clone: The sample contains more than one DNA sequence encoding this CDR3. The chain carries TRBV18 and TRBJ1-2, with 9 bases lining up with TRBD1. V was pared by 6 bases and J by 4 bases, with 3 bases of the junction left unmatched. Looked up from germline, CDR1 is KGHSH and CDR2 is LQKENI. The CDR3 contains 13 residues. CDR3 in amino acids: CASSQGQGYGYTF. The CDR3 coding sequence is TGTGCCAGCTCCCAGGGACAGGGCTATGGCTACACCTTC.